The TCR beta chain described here comes from a study of cytomegalovirus exposure and HLA in healthy donors. Study results and limitations: Investigators reported approximately 150 TCR beta chains as tied to cytomegalovirus. For presence/absence analyses, sequencing depth was assumed to be roughly uniform across donors. Researchers had no immune exposure information except CMV serostatus available.

Healthy bone marrow donors made up the cohort. The V segment lost 6 bases and the J segment 9 bases; nucleotides outside the gene matches: 14. The CDR3 sequence is 15 residues long. Germline values: CDR1 LNHNV, CDR2 YYDKDF (reference sequence). Amplification used 60 Vbeta primers and 13 Jbeta primers. The method was immunoSEQ multiplex PCR; TCRdb's version includes in-frame clones alone and lacks a portion of them. The table lists about 98,000 clones, around 75% of them singletons, with 10% to 11% in the top ten. With regard to this clone: The antigen is not known.

The sequence derives from a man aged 18-30 years in good health and CMV-seropositive. The rearrangement links TRBV15 to TRBJ1-5; 7 nucleotides agree with TRBD1. Sequencing was done on a sample of PBMCs. The CDR3 sequence is CATSTGDRAPGPQHF. In DNA form, the CDR3 reads TGTGCCACCAGTACAGGAGACAGGGCCCCGGGGCCCCAGCATTTT. Full variable domain (remainder filled in from reference TRBV15 and TRBJ1-5): DAMVIQNPRYQVTQFGKPVTLSCSQTLNHNVMYWYQQKSSQAPKLLFHYYDKDFNNEADTPDNFQSRRPNTSFCFLDIRSPGLGDTAMYLCATSTGDRAPGPQHFGDGTRLSIL.